The source of this T cell receptor beta chain is a study of chemoradiotherapy in HPV16-positive cancers. Broader study findings: Candidate HPV-specific clones and E7-related TCR motifs grew in tumor during treatment. HPV-specific T cells were functionally defined from only a couple of HPV16-positive patients. Better recurrence-free survival went with HPV-responsive T-cell expansion in HPV16-positive patients.

Some clones are missing from TCRdb's copy, which holds only in-frame ones; the method was immunoSEQ multiplex PCR. The repertoire consists of about 7,300 clones, with roughly 89% occurring once and the leading ten covering around 15%. Germline values: CDR1 LNHDA, CDR2 SQIVND (reference sequence). The CDR3 length is 14 residues. The V end lost 5 bases, the J end lost 1 base, and 10 bases lay between the germline ends. A note on this clone: No antigen is known for it.

The clonotype comes from a human donor with HPV-associated anogenital cancer. The input for sequencing was blood, taken from a patient who underwent chemoradiotherapy. The rearrangement joins TRBV19 to TRBJ2-3; D is uncertain. The CDR3: CASSGIGGTDTQYF. The CDR3 DNA reads TGTGCCAGTAGTGGGATCGGTGGCACAGATACGCAGTATTTT. The whole variable domain, filled in from reference TRBV19 and TRBJ2-3, reads DGGITQSPKYLFRKEGQNVTLSCEQNLNHDAMYWYRQDPGQGLRLIYYSQIVNDFQKGDIAEGYSVSREKKESFPLTVTSAQKNPTAFYLCASSGIGGTDTQYFGPGTRLTVL.